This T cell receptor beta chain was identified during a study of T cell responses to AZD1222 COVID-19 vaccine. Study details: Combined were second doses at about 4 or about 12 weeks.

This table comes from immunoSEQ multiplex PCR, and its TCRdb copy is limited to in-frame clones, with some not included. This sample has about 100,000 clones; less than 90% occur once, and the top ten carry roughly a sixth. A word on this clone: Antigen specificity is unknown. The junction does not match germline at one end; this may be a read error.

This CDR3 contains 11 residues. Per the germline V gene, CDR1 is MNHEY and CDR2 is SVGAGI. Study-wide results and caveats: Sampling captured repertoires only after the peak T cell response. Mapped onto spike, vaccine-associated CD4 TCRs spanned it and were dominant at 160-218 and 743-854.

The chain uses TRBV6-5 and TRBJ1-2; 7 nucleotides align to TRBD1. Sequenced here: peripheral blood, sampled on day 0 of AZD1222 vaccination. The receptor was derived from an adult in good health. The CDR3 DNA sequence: TGTGCCAGCAGCCTCCCACCCGGACAGGCCTTC. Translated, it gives CASSLPPGQAF.